This TCR beta chain is from a study of cytomegalovirus exposure and HLA in healthy donors (dated by TCRdb to the late 2010s). For context, the study as a whole: An earlier analysis of roughly 500 of the donors reported 250 to 350 Gb of sequence data and more than 90 million unique TCR beta sequences from about 200 million T cells. Across 398 genotyped donors of the cohort, an average of approximately 200,000 unique TCR beta nucleotide sequences per donor were sequenced, and approximately 17% of those sequences were non-productive. Approximately 310 gigabases of sequencing data and 70 million to 100 million unique TCR sequences made up an early release that covered approximately 620 HLA-typed donors. A later genetic analysis took genome-wide SNP genotypes for about 65% of the roughly 670 donors and used that subset as a discovery cohort. The study aimed to test whether cataloging public T cell receptors could reveal signatures of past pathogen exposure. In a later analysis, previously published TCR beta repertoires from 550 to 750 donors were re-analyzed and high-resolution HLA genotyping was added so that TCR occurrence patterns could be studied. Among the roughly 400 genotyped donors, approximately 77% belonged to the genetic ancestry cluster associated with self-reported Caucasian donors. Besides the first cohort of about 730 subjects, a separate validation cohort made up of around 120 different subjects was used. Using immunosequencing, the study profiled T cell repertoires from roughly 650 subjects and related those repertoires to cytomegalovirus serostatus. The study combined high-throughput TCR immunosequencing, statistical association of individual TCRs with disease status, and machine learning to predict cytomegalovirus infection status. A handful of DR-DQ haplotypes were handled as single units for association and clustering because linkage in the cohort was strong. In the later analysis, no new phenotypic data were used to find candidate immune exposures; instead, reliance was placed on TCR beta sequences and their occurrence across donors. Every discovery cohort repertoire had been produced on one sequencing platform. Donor age, sex, ethnicity and CMV serostatus were compiled together with the repertoire data. Typing coverage varied by locus: roughly 629-640 donors for A, B, C, DRB1 and DQB1; approximately 500 for DQA1; over 600 for DPA1; 450 to 480 for DPB1. Class I and class II HLA loci were covered by the typing at four-digit resolution. An earlier analysis of 587 of the donors applied high-throughput TCR beta sequencing to assess whether each TCR beta V gene segment acted as functional or pseudogenic.

Comment on this clone: Its antigen remains unidentified. The sample holds no much larger clone one base away, and base qualities are not on file.

In total, 600 or so healthy bone marrow donors made up the cohort. At the time of sampling, all cohort members were nominally healthy, though unrecorded immune exposures were likely present. The donor tested CMV seronegative and was one of the 352 seronegative cohort members. Every donor gave a peripheral blood sample, and the peripheral blood mononuclear cells from that sample were used for TCR beta sequencing. The Qiagen DNeasy Blood Extraction Kit was used to extract genomic DNA from the blood cell samples. Paper-wide results and their limitations: In a later genetic analysis, fewer N-insertions in productive TCRs were reported among donors in an Asian-associated ancestry cluster than the 666-donor mean. An association between a missense DCLRE1C variant and V-gene and J-gene trimming of TCR beta chains was found in a later genetic analysis and replicated in an independent cohort. Strong co-occurrence of HLA alleles, especially DR and DQ, made assigning TCR associations to individual alleles difficult. Linkage disequilibrium might explain the correlated functional status among segregating V segments, but an unknown experimental factor could not be excluded. In a later analysis, most CMV-associated TCR beta chains were found to appear HLA-restricted, with HLA associations seemingly driven largely by CMV exposure. This cohort had only TCR beta chains sequenced, and the lack of alpha or paired-chain data limited which features could be detected. Three of the identified cytomegalovirus-associated TCR beta chains were confirmed in vitro to be specific for cytomegalovirus antigens. At a false discovery rate of 0.05, a later analysis linked approximately 18,000 TCR beta sequences to specific HLA alleles. In an earlier analysis of 450 to 750 of the donors, most TCR beta V segments appeared in productive rearrangements about 87% or about 30% of the time, broadly matching IMGT annotations. A cluster of highly shared sequence variants was judged likely to be a technical artifact of the sequencing pipeline. The 87-base-pair reads could not distinguish some IMGT-functional V segments, including TRBV6-2 and TRBV6-3, so those segments were excluded. The study gave a list of 150 to 200 TCR beta chains associated with cytomegalovirus. The classifier was reported to diagnose cytomegalovirus status with high specificity and sensitivity in both the original and validation cohorts. Compared with equally common non-associated chains, HLA-associated TCR beta chains in a later analysis were more clonally expanded and had lower generation probabilities. The authors suggested that the approach could potentially be extended to other disease states and immunological phenotypes. In a later analysis, several top co-occurrence clusters were reported to appear linked to parvovirus B19, influenza, CMV and Epstein-Barr virus. The only immune exposure information available for the cohort was CMV serostatus. Most TCR sequences were observed very rarely across donors, whereas some public TCRs were present in many individuals. In a later analysis, the rate of TCR association differed among HLA loci, with DRB1 alleles having the most associated TCRs and HLA-C alleles having the fewest. Roughly uniform sequencing depth across donors was assumed in presence/absence analyses, although this assumption may not hold. A further reported finding was that TCR beta sequences accurately predicted the HLA-A and HLA-B alleles for most subjects in the first cohort. HLA typing was unavailable for some donors at each locus, so association tests used only the typed subset. The earlier analysis of approximately 590 of the donors excluded about 16 rarely observed V segments, including chromosome 9 orphons, because counts were too low.

Libraries were constructed by the immunoSEQ multiplex PCR assay. A mixture of 60 forward primers for TCR Vbeta segments and 13 reverse primers for TCR Jbeta segments was used in the multiplex PCR. The CDR3 region of rearranged TCR beta genes was amplified from genomic DNA by a multiplex PCR assay. Amplified TCR beta libraries were sequenced as 87-base-pair reads on the Illumina HiSeq System. The source study handled its data this way. A later analysis counted some 74 million unique TCR beta chains across the roughly 700 repertoires, and around 9.9 million of these chains were shared by at least two donors. A nearest-neighbor algorithm error-corrected the raw reads and collapsed the reads into unique sequences, merging closely related sequences to remove PCR and sequencing errors. To assign V, D and J gene segments, CDR3 sequences were aligned to IMGT reference sequences. For a sequence to be retained, at least a six-nucleotide match to both a V gene segment and a J gene segment was required. A rearrangement was called productive if the CDR3 had no stop codons and remained in frame with V and J, and every other rearrangement was called non-productive. Following IMGT convention, CDR3 was defined as the stretch from the second conserved V-encoded cysteine up to the conserved J-encoded phenylalanine. In an earlier analysis of 550 to 650 of the donors, sequences lacking an unambiguous match to a single V gene segment were excluded. An earlier analysis of several hundred of the donors classified V segments as functional when productive rearrangements were above 56.7% and as segregating when the standard deviation between donors was above 5%. A statistical classification framework was developed to diagnose cytomegalovirus status using the catalog of TCR beta chain sequences. In a later analysis, V and J genes were assigned by comparing TCR nucleotide sequences against IMGT/GENE-DB human TR gene sequences. The TCRdist pipeline was used in a later analysis to assign CDR3 sequences and most-parsimonious VDJ recombination scenarios. A later analysis defined each TCR beta chain by its CDR3 amino acid sequence plus V-gene family, and excluded reads lacking a unique V-gene family. In a later analysis, 500 to 700 highly shared, low-generation-probability nucleotide sequences were removed to address suspected cross-contamination and a sequencing artifact. A later analysis calculated a clonal expansion index for each public chain from normalized within-repertoire ranks of inferred template counts. In a later analysis, generation probabilities were computed with a VDJ recombination model fitted to out-of-frame rearrangements, and the resulting probabilities were checked against IGoR. A later analysis scored TCR-TCR, TCR-HLA and TCR-CMV co-occurrence with hypergeometric tests, applying a repertoire-size bias correction to TCR pairs. False discovery rates were estimated in a later analysis by permuting HLA or CMV assignments 20 times. In a later analysis, co-occurring TCRs were grouped using DBSCAN, with TCRdist sequence similarity added in when clustering inside HLA-allele-positive subsets. For co-occurrence clustering, repertoires with fewer than 30,000 or more than 120,000 public chains were excluded, along with a handful of repertoires with anomalous nucleotide sharing. TCRdb retrieved this table from immuneACCESS and kept in-frame rearrangements only. Not all clones are present; in checked studies, unresolved V genes account for under half, and no reason is known for the remainder. The V and J calls and clone size come from that table; D and trimming were worked out from the DNA. The sample table holds over 80,000 clones, of which around 84% were seen once. 3.3% of the sample lies in the top ten.

The germline ends are 23 bases apart after V is trimmed by 5 bases and J by 9 bases. Its CDR3 holds 15 amino acids, cysteine through phenylalanine. Solely the CDR3 DNA is kept, with 45 bases framed from the first base. Sequences MDHEN (CDR1) and SYDVKM (CDR2) are obtained from the germline V gene. The sample consisted of PBMCs. The sequence joins TRBV28 to TRBJ2-7; matching of 6 bases hints at TRBD1 as the D gene. The receptor was derived from a woman in her forties in good health and CMV-seronegative. CDR3 protein: CASSPRGQVLQRQYF. The DNA sequence reads TGTGCCAGCAGTCCACGGGGACAAGTACTTCAAAGGCAGTACTTC.